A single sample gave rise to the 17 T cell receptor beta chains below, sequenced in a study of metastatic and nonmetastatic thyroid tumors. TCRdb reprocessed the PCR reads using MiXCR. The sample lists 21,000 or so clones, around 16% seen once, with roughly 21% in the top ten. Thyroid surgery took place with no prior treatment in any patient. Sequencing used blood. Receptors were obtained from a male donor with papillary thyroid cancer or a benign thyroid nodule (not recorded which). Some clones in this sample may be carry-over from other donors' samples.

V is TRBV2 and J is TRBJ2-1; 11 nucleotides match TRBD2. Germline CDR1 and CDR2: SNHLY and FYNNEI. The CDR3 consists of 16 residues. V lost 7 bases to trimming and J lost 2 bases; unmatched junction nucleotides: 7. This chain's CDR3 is CASKGSGRDTYNEQFF. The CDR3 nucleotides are TGTGCCAGCAAGGGTAGCGGGAGGGATACCTACAATGAGCAGTTCTTC.

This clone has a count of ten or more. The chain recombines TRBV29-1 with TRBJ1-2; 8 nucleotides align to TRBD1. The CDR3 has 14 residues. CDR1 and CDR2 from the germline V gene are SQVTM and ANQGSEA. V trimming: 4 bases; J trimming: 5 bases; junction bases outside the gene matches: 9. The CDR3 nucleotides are TGCAGCGTTGTTTTCAGGGGGCGCGGGTATGGCTACACCTTC. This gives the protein CSVVFRGRGYGYTF. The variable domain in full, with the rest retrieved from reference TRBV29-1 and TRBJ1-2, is SAVISQKPSRDICQRGTSLTIQCQVDSQVTMMFWYRQQPGQSLTLIATANQGSEATYESGFVIDKFPISRPNLTFSTLTVSNMSPEDSSIYLCSVVFRGRGYGYTFGSGTRLTVV.

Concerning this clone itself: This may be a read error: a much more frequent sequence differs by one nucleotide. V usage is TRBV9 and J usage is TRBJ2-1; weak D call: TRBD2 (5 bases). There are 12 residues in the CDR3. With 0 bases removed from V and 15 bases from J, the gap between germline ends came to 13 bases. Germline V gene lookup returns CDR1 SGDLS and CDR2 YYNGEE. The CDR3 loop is CASSVAGTSLFF. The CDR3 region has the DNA TGTGCCAGCAGCGTAGCTGGTACTAGTTTGTTCTTC.

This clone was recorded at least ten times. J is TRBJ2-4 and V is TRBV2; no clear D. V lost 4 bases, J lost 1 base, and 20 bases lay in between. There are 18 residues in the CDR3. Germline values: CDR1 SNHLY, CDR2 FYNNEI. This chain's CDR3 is CASSVRSSALLAKNIQYF. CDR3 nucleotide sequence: TGTGCCAGCAGTGTAAGGAGTTCTGCCTTATTGGCCAAAAACATTCAGTACTTC.

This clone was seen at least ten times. This CDR3 reads CAISGQSNQPQHF. The CDR3 DNA is TGTGCCATCAGTGGACAGTCCAATCAGCCCCAGCATTTT. The chain carries TRBV10-3 and TRBJ1-5, with D tentatively TRBD1 (5 bases). Trimming removed 4 bases from V and 3 bases from J, with 7 bases in between. The CDR3 loop spans 13 amino acids. The germline V gene encodes CDR1 ENHRY and CDR2 SYGVKD.

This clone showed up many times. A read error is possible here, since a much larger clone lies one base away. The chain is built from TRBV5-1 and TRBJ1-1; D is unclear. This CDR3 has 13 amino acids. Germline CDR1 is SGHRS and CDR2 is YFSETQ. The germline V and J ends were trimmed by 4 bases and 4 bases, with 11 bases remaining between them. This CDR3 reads CASSRDPSTEAFF. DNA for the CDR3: TGCGCCAGCAGCAGAGACCCTAGCACTGAAGCTTTCTTT.

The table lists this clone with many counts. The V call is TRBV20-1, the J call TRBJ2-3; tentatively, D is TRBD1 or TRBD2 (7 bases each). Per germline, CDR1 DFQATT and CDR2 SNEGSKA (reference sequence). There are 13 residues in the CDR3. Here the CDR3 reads CGVVRGGPDTQYF. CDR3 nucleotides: TGCGGCGTAGTCAGGGGGGGGCCAGATACGCAGTATTTT.

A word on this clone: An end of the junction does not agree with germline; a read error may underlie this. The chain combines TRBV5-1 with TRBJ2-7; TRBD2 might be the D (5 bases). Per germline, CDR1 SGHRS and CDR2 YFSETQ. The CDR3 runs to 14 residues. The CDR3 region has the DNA TGCGCCAGCGGCTTGCCGGGGTGCTCCTACGAGCAGTACTTC. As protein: CASGLPGCSYEQYF.

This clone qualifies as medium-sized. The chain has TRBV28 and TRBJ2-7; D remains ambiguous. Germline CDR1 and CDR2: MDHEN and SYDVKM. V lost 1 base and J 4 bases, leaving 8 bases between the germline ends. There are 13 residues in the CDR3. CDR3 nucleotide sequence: TGTGCCAGCAGTTTATTTGGCCAATACGAGCAGTACTTC. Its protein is CASSLFGQYEQYF. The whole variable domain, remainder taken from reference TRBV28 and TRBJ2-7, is DVKVTQSSRYLVKRTGEKVFLECVQDMDHENMFWYRQDPGLGLRLIYFSYDVKMKEKGDIPEGYSVSREKKERFSLILESASTNQTSMYLCASSLFGQYEQYFGPGTRLTVT.

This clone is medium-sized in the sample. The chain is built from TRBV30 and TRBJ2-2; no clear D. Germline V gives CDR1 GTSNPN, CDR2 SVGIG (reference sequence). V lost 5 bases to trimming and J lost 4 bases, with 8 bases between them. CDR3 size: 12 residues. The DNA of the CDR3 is TGTGCCTGGCGTCGCGGCACCGGGGAGCTGTTTTTT. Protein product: CAWRRGTGELFF.

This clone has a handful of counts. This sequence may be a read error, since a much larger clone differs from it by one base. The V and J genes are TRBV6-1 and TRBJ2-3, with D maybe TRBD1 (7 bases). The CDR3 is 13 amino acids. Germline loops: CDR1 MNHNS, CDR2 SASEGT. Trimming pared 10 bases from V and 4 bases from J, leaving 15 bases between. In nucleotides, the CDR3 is TGTGCCATCTCCCGGAGGGGGCCAGATACGCAGTATTTT. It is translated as CAISRRGPDTQYF.

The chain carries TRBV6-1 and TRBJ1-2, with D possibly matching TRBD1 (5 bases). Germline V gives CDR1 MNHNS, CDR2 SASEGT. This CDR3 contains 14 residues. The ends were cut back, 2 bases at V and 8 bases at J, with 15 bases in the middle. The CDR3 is CASSETGASSGYTF. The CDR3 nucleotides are TGTGCCAGCAGTGAAACAGGAGCCTCCAGCGGCTACACCTTC.

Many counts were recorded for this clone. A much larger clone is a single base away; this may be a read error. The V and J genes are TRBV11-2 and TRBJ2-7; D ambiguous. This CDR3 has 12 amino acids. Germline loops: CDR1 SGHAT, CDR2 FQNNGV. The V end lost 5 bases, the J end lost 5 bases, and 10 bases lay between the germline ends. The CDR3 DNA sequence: TGTGCCAGCAGCCTCCCGGTACACGAGCAGTACTTC. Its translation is CASSLPVHEQYF.

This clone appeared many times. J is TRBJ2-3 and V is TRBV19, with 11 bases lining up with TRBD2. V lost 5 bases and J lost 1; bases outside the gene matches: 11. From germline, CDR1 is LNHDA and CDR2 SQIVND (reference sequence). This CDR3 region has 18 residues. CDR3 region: CASSGGTSGAAGTDTQYF. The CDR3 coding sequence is TGTGCCAGTAGTGGCGGGACTAGCGGAGCGGCGGGCACAGATACGCAGTATTTT. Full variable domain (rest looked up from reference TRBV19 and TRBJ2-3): DGGITQSPKYLFRKEGQNVTLSCEQNLNHDAMYWYRQDPGQGLRLIYYSQIVNDFQKGDIAEGYSVSREKKESFPLTVTSAQKNPTAFYLCASSGGTSGAAGTDTQYFGPGTRLTVL.

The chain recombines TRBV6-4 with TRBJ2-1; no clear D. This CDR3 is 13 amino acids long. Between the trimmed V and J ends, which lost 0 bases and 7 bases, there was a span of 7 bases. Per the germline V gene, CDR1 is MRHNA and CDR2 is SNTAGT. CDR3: CASSDSSENEQFF. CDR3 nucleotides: TGTGCCAGCAGTGACTCGAGTGAAAATGAGCAGTTCTTC.

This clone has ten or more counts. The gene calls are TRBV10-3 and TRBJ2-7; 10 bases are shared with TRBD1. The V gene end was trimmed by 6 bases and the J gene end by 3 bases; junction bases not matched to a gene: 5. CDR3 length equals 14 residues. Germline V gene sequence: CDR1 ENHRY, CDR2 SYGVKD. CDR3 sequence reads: CAIRSGTGVYEQYF. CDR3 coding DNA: TGTGCCATCAGATCCGGGACAGGGGTCTACGAGCAGTACTTC.

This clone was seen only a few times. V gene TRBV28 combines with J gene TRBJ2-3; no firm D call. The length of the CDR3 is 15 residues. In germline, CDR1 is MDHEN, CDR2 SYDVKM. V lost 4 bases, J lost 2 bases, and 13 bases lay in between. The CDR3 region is CASSSPPVLTDTQYF. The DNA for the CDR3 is TGTGCCAGCAGTTCCCCTCCAGTTCTCACAGATACGCAGTATTTT.